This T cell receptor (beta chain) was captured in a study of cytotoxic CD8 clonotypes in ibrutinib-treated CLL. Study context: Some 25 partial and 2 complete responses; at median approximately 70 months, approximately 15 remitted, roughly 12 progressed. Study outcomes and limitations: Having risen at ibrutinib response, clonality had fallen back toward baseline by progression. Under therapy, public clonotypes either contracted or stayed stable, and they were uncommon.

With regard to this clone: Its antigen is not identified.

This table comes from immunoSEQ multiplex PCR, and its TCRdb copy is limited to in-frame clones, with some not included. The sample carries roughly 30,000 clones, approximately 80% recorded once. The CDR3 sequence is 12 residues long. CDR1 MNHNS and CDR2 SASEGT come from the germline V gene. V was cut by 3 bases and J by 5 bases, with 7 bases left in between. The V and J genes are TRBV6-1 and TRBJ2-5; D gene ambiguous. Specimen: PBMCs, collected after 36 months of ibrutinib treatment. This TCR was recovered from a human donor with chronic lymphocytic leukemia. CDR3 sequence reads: CASSDRWETQYF. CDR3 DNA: TGTGCCAGCAGTGACCGATGGGAGACCCAGTACTTC.